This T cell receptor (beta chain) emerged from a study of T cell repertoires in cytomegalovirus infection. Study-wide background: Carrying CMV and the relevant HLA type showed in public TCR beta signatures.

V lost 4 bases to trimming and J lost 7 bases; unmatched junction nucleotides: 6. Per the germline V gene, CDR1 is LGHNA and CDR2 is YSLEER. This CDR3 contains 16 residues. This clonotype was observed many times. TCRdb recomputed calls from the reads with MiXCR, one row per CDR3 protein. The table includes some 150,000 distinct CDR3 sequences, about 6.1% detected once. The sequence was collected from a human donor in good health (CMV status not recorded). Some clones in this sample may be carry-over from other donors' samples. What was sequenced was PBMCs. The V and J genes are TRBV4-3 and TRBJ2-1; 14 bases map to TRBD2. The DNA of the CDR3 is TGCGCCAGCAGCCGTCCGGGACTAGCGGGAGAAAATGAGCAGTTCTTC. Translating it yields CASSRPGLAGENEQFF.